The clone carrying this T cell receptor (beta chain) has a single count. The data were produced by immunoSEQ multiplex PCR, yet TCRdb's version contains in-frame clones alone and is incomplete. In the table there are about 67,000 clones, 80% to 95% of which are singletons. V was clipped by 2 bases and J by 0 bases; unmatched bases: 5. Germline CDR1 and CDR2: SGHTS and YDEGEE. The CDR3 runs 15 residues. The data were obtained in a study of T cell changes during pregnancy in multiple sclerosis. The chain uses TRBV5-8 and TRBJ2-7; 7 nucleotides line up with TRBD2. This sequence was found in a female donor in good health, enrolled as a control in a pregnancy study. Source: peripheral blood, taken in the second trimester of pregnancy. The CDR3 DNA is TGTGCCAGCAGCTTTCCGGGGACTACCTCCTACGAGCAGTACTTC. Residues: CASSFPGTTSYEQYF.